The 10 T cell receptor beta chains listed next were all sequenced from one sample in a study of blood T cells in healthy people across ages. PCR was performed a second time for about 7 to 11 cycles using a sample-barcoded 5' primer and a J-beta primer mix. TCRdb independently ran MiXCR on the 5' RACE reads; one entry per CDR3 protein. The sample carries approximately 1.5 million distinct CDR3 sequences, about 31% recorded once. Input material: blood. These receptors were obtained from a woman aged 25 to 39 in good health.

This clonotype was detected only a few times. CDR3 loop: CAMATGTGRDYTF. CDR3 sequence (DNA): TGTGCCATGGCCACCGGGACAGGGAGAGACTACACCTTC. The V call is TRBV10-3, the J call TRBJ1-2; 9 nucleotides align to TRBD1. The CDR3 runs to 13 residues. With V trimmed by 9 bases and J by 10 bases, 12 bases remained unmatched. The germline gives CDR1 ENHRY, CDR2 SYGVKD.

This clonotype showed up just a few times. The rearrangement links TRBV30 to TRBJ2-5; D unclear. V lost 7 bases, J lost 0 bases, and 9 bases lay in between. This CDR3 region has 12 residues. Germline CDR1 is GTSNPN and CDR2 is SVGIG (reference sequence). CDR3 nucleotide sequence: TGTGCCTCCACTGACGACCAAGAGACCCAGTACTTC. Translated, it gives CASTDDQETQYF.

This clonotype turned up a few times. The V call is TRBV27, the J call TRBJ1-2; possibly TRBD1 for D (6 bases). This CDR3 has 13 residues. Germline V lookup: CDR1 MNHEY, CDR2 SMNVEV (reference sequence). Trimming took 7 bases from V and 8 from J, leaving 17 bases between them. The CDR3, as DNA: TGTGCCAGCAAGGACAGCCGGTATGGGGGCTACACCTTC. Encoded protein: CASKDSRYGGYTF.

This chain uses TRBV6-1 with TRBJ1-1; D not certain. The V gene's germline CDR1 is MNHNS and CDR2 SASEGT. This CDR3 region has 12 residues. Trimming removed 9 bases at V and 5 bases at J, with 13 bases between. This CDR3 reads CASAAVGTEAFF. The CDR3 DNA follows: TGTGCCAGTGCGGCGGTGGGGACTGAAGCTTTCTTT.

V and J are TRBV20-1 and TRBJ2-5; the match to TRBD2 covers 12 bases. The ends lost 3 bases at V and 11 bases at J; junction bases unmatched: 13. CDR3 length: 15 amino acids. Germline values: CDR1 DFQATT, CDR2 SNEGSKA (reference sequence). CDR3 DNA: TGCAGTGCTAGGGGAGGGACTAGCGGGCCCCGACAGCAGTACTTC. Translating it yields CSARGGTSGPRQQYF.

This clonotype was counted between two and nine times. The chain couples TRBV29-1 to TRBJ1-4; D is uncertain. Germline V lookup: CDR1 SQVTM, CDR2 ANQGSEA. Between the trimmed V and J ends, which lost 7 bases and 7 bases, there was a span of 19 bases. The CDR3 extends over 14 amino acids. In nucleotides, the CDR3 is TGCAGCGCCACCCTAAACCTCCGGGGTGAAAAACTGTTTTTT. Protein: CSATLNLRGEKLFF. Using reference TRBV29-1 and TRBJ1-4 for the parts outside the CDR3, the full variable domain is SAVISQKPSRDICQRGTSLTIQCQVDSQVTMMFWYRQQPGQSLTLIATANQGSEATYESGFVIDKFPISRPNLTFSTLTVSNMSPEDSSIYLCSATLNLRGEKLFFGSGTQLSVL.

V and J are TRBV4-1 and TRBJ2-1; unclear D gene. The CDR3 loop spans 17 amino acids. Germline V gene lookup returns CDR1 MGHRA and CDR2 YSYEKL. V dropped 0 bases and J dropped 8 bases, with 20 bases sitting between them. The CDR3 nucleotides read TGCGCCAGCAGCCAAGATCCGCCACTGTACGAGAAAGATGAGCAGTTCTTC. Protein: CASSQDPPLYEKDEQFF.

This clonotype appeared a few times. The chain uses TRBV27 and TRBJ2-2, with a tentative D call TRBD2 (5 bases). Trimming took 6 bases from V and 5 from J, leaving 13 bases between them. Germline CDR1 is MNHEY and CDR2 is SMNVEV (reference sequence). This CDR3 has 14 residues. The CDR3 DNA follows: TGTGCCAGCAGCAAAACGGGGAAAACCGGGGAGCTGTTTTTT. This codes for CASSKTGKTGELFF.

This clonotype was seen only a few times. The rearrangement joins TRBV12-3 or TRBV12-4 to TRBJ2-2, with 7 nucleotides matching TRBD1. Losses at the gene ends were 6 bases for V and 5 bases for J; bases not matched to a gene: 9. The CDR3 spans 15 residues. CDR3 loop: CASSLGQKGTGELFF. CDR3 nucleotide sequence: TGTGCCAGCAGCCTGGGACAGAAGGGAACCGGGGAGCTGTTTTTT.

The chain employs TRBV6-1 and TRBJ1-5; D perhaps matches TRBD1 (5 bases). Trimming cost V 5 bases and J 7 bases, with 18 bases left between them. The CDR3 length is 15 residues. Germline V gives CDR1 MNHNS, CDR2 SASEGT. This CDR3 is CASSPQGWVGQPQHF. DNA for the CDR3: TGTGCCAGCAGTCCCCAGGGTTGGGTTGGACAGCCCCAGCATTTT.